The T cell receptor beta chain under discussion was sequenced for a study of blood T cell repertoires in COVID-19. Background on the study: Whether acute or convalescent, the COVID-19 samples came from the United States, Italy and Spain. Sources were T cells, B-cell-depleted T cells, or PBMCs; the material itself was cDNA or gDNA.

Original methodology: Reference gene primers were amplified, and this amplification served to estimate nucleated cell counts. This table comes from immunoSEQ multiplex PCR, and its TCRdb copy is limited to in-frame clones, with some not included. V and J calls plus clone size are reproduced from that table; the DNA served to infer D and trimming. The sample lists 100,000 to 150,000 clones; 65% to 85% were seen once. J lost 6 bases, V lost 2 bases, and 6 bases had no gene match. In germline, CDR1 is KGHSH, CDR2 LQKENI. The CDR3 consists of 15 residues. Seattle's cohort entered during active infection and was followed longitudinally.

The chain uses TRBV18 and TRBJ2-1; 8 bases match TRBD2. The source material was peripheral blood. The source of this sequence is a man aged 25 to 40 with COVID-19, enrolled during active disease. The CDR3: CASSPTSGLFNEQFF. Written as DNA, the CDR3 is TGTGCCAGCTCACCAACTAGCGGTTTATTCAATGAGCAGTTCTTC.